This TCR beta chain originates from a study of T-cell reconstitution after alpha-beta-depleted transplantation in children. The CDR3 has 14 amino acids. Trimming shortened V by 5 bases and J by 4 bases, and 14 bases separated the two germline ends. The germline V gene encodes CDR1 SGHTA and CDR2 FQGNSA. As it was prepared, the TCRbeta library received unique molecular identifiers. One entry per CDR3 protein, called by TCRdb with MiXCR from the PCR reads. The profile shows 500,000 to 650,000 distinct CDR3 sequences, approximately 10% of them singletons. This sample comprised PBMCs, mostly from graft donor cells, obtained 180 days after TCRalphabeta/CD19-depleted stem cell transplant. The source is a female patient aged 2-15 years who had a stem cell transplant for aplastic anemia, so the T cells may come from the graft donor. The chain is built from TRBV7-2 and TRBJ1-2; unclear D gene. The CDR3 DNA reads as TGTGCCAGCAGCCTTAGTGGAGCTAGCTATGGCTACACCTTC. It codes for CASSLSGASYGYTF.